The sequence of this TCR beta chain was determined in a study of graft-versus-host responses after intestinal transplantation. At the level of the study: After anti-thymocyte globulin induction, recipients took tacrolimus and steroids for three to four years.

As concerns this clone: Its antigen remains unknown.

Only in-frame clones appear in the TCRdb table, and some are missing; sequencing was by immunoSEQ multiplex PCR. Here the sample spans some 110,000 clones, just under 95% being singletons. The CDR3 has 19 residues. In germline, CDR1 is LGHNA, CDR2 YSLEER. J lost 0 bases, V lost 1 base, and 15 bases had no gene match. This specimen consisted of unstimulated CD8+ T cells sorted from spleen or lymph node cells, obtained before transplant. This sequence was found in a human donor who was the organ donor for an intestinal transplant. J is TRBJ2-7 and V is TRBV4-3; 7 bases fit TRBD2. For the CDR3, the DNA is TGCGCCAGCAGCCAAGTCGTTAGCGGGTCCCCGGGGGTCTCCTACGAGCAGTACTTC. Amino acids: CASSQVVSGSPGVSYEQYF.